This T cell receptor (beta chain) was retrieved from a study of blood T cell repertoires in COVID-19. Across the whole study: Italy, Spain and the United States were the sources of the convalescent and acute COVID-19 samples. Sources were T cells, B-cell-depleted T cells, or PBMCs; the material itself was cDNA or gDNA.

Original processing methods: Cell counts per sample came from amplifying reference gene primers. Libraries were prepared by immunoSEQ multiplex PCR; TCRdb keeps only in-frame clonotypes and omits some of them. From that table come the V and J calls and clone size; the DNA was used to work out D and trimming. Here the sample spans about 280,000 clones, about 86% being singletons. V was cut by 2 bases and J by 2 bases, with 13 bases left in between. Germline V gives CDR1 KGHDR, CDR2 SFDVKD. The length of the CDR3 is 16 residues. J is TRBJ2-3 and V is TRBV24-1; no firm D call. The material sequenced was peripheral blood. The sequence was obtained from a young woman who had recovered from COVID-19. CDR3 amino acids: CATSDSSTMITDTQYF. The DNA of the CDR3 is TGTGCCACCAGTGATTCCTCTACCATGATCACAGATACGCAGTATTTT.